The 27 T cell receptor beta chains given below trace back to one sample, sequenced in a study of cytomegalovirus exposure and HLA in healthy donors. The PCR made use of 60 Vbeta and 13 Jbeta primers. This table comes from immunoSEQ multiplex PCR, and its TCRdb copy is limited to in-frame clones, with some not included. The sample has about 260,000 clones; 72% are singletons. The sample consisted of PBMCs. These receptors were taken from a female donor in good health and CMV-seronegative.

CDR3 in amino acids: CASSSAARPSGNTIYF. The CDR3 nucleotides are TGCGCCAGCAGCTCAGCGGCACGACCCTCTGGAAACACCATATATTTT. V usage is TRBV5-1 and J usage is TRBJ1-3; no clear D. V lost 3 bases and J 0 bases, leaving 13 bases between the germline ends. The CDR3 has 16 residues. Germline V gene sequence: CDR1 SGHRS, CDR2 YFSETQ. Drawing the rest from reference TRBV5-1 and TRBJ1-3, the complete variable domain is KAGVTQTPRYLIKTRGQQVTLSCSPISGHRSVSWYQQTPGQGLQFLFEYFSETQRNKGNFPGRFSGRQFSNSRSEMNVSTLELGDSALYLCASSSAARPSGNTIYFGEGSWLTVV.

This clone showed up just a few times. This chain joins TRBV4-1 and TRBJ1-3, with D perhaps TRBD1 (5 bases). Germline V gene sequence: CDR1 MGHRA, CDR2 YSYEKL. CDR3 size: 15 residues. V gave up 1 base and J gave up 1 base, with 8 bases separating them. The CDR3 spells CASSQGQHSGNTIYF. CDR3 DNA sequence: TGCGCCAGCAGCCAAGGACAGCATTCTGGAAACACCATATATTTT.

V and J are TRBV5-1 and TRBJ1-4; D is unclear. Germline CDR1 and CDR2: SGHRS and YFSETQ. Trimming stripped 6 bases from V and 4 bases from J, with 13 bases between. CDR3 length: 14 amino acids. CDR3 loop: CASTVQAGNEKLFF. CDR3 coding DNA: TGCGCCAGCACTGTGCAGGCTGGTAATGAAAAACTGTTTTTT.

V gene TRBV7-2 combines with J gene TRBJ2-5; D is uncertain. CDR1 and CDR2 (germline): SGHTA, FQGNSA. This CDR3 has 15 amino acids. The V end was cut by 1 base, the J end by 0 bases, with 9 bases between. The CDR3 protein is CASSLDPGYQETQYF. The CDR3 nucleotides are TGTGCCAGCAGCTTAGATCCGGGTTACCAAGAGACCCAGTACTTC.

The chain is built from TRBV6-1 and TRBJ2-7; weak D call: TRBD1 (6 bases). This CDR3 comprises 16 residues. Trimming removed 4 bases from V and 3 bases from J, with 19 bases in between. Germline V CDR1 and CDR2: MNHNS, SASEGT. The CDR3 sequence: CASSATHRVDYYEQYF. The CDR3 DNA reads TGTGCCAGCAGTGCGACTCACAGGGTGGATTACTACGAGCAGTACTTC.

The J gene is TRBJ2-3, the V gene TRBV6-5; unclear D gene. Trimming pared 7 bases from V and 3 bases from J, leaving 8 bases between. The CDR3 has 12 amino acids. CDR1 is MNHEY, CDR2 SVGAGI, per germline. The CDR3 DNA sequence: TGTGCCAGCACCTTAGATACAGATACGCAGTATTTT. This translates into CASTLDTDTQYF.

On this clone: The sample has other DNA sequences that encode this CDR3 too. The chain recombines TRBV6-1 with TRBJ1-1; the match to TRBD1 covers 7 bases. Germline lookup yields CDR1 MNHNS and CDR2 SASEGT. This CDR3 contains 13 residues. Trimming took 6 bases from V and 3 from J; bases not matched to a gene: 4. The CDR3 region is CASSATGDTEAFF. The CDR3 bases are TGTGCCAGCAGCGCAACAGGGGACACTGAAGCTTTCTTT.

The rearrangement joins TRBV11-3 to TRBJ2-7, with D possibly TRBD2 on 5 matching bases. The CDR3 extends over 16 amino acids. V was shortened by 1 base and J by 4 bases, with 17 bases between the two germline ends. CDR1 is SGHNT and CDR2 is YENEEA in the germline V gene. CDR3 DNA sequence: TGTGCCAGCAGCTTAGTCAAAGGGTCGGGGTTTTACGAGCAGTACTTC. Amino acid sequence: CASSLVKGSGFYEQYF.

V usage is TRBV7-9 and J usage is TRBJ1-5, with a weak D call TRBD1 (5 bases). The V and J ends lost 1 base and 0 bases respectively, with 7 bases between them. The CDR3 spans 15 residues. Germline V gene lookup returns CDR1 SEHNR and CDR2 FQNEAQ (reference sequence). The CDR3 sequence is CASSLGQYSNQPQHF. The CDR3 DNA reads as TGTGCCAGCAGCTTAGGACAGTATAGCAATCAGCCCCAGCATTTT.

This clone was counted only a few times. CDR3 sequence reads: CASSEKRDTGELFF. In nucleotides, the CDR3 is TGTGCCAGCAGTGAAAAACGAGACACCGGGGAGCTGTTTTTT. V is TRBV6-1 and J is TRBJ2-2; D is unclear. Trimming took 2 bases from V and 3 from J, leaving 7 bases between them. The germline V gene has CDR1 MNHNS and CDR2 SASEGT. This CDR3 contains 14 residues.

This clone came up once. V and J are TRBV14 and TRBJ2-7; 8 bases align to TRBD1. From germline, CDR1 is SGHDN and CDR2 FVKESK. CDR3 length equals 15 residues. The J segment lost 4 bases and the V segment lost 0 bases, leaving 5 bases of the junction unmatched. CDR3 coding DNA: TGTGCCAGCAGCCAAGACAGGGGGCGCGCTTACGAGCAGTACTTC. Translating it yields CASSQDRGRAYEQYF.

V gene TRBV10-3 combines with J gene TRBJ2-3, with 8 bases matching TRBD1. V was clipped by 6 bases and J by 4 bases; unmatched bases: 6. Germline V lookup: CDR1 ENHRY, CDR2 SYGVKD. CDR3 length: 14 residues. CDR3 residues: CAIREDRDADTQYF. The CDR3 DNA is TGTGCCATCAGGGAGGACAGGGACGCAGATACGCAGTATTTT.

This clone was observed a single time. V and J are TRBV19 and TRBJ2-7, with 8 nucleotides matching TRBD2. The length of the CDR3 is 15 residues. V was clipped by 6 bases and J by 1 base; unmatched bases: 8. Germline V gives CDR1 LNHDA, CDR2 SQIVND (reference sequence). CDR3 in DNA: TGTGCCAGTAGCAACCGGGGGGGGGCATCCTACGAGCAGTACTTC. Its translation is CASSNRGGASYEQYF.

This clone was seen a handful of times. This rearrangement joins TRBV28 to TRBJ2-7, with D possibly being TRBD2 (6 bases). The CDR3 length is 14 residues. CDR1 is MDHEN and CDR2 is SYDVKM in the germline V gene. Trimming took 3 bases from V and 3 from J, leaving 12 bases between them. CDR3 region: CASSFFSGDYEQYF. CDR3 in DNA: TGTGCCAGCAGTTTTTTTTCGGGGGACTACGAGCAGTACTTC.

The chain is built from TRBV28 and TRBJ2-1; possibly TRBD2 for D (5 bases). Trimming cost V 7 bases and J 6 bases, with 10 bases left between them. This CDR3 has 12 residues. Germline V lookup: CDR1 MDHEN, CDR2 SYDVKM. Here the CDR3 reads CASNGMGNEQFF. The CDR3 DNA sequence: TGTGCCAGCAACGGGATGGGCAATGAGCAGTTCTTC.

This chain connects TRBV19 to TRBJ2-7, with D possibly TRBD2 on 6 matching bases. The CDR3 contains 12 residues. The V gene's germline CDR1 is LNHDA and CDR2 SQIVND (reference sequence). V was shortened by 4 bases and J by 2 bases, with 6 bases between the two germline ends. The CDR3 sequence is CASSSGAYEQYF. The DNA for the CDR3 is TGTGCCAGTAGTAGCGGGGCCTACGAGCAGTACTTC.

The V call is TRBV27, the J call TRBJ2-7; 7 bases are shared with TRBD1. Per germline, CDR1 MNHEY and CDR2 SMNVEV (reference sequence). CDR3 length: 15 residues. Losses at the gene ends were 3 bases for V and 5 bases for J; bases not matched to a gene: 10. The CDR3 loop is CASSFFDRVAHEQYF. CDR3 coding DNA: TGTGCCAGCAGTTTCTTCGACAGGGTAGCCCACGAGCAGTACTTC.

This chain links TRBV6-6 with TRBJ2-4; D ambiguous. Trimming left V 3 bases short and J 0 bases short, with 12 bases between. The CDR3 runs 16 residues. Per germline, CDR1 MNHNY and CDR2 SVGAGI (reference sequence). The CDR3 loop is CASSYRRDLAKNIQYF. In DNA, the CDR3 is TGTGCCAGCAGTTATCGTAGAGACTTAGCCAAAAACATTCAGTACTTC.

The count of this clone is one. This rearrangement joins TRBV29-1 to TRBJ2-1; D unclear. This CDR3 spans 11 amino acids. Germline V gene lookup returns CDR1 SQVTM and CDR2 ANQGSEA. V lost 4 bases and J 8 bases, leaving 9 bases between the germline ends. The CDR3 sequence: CSVVTWDEQFF. DNA for the CDR3: TGCAGCGTTGTGACTTGGGATGAGCAGTTCTTC.

The chain recombines TRBV29-1 with TRBJ1-1; the D gene is possibly TRBD1 (6 bases). Germline loops: CDR1 SQVTM, CDR2 ANQGSEA. V lost 7 bases, J lost 6 bases, and 24 bases lay in between. CDR3 size: 15 residues. The CDR3 nucleotides are TGCAGCGCGTGGGGGCTGAGGGAGGGTTTTGCTGAAGCTTTCTTT. Translating it yields CSAWGLREGFAEAFF.

This clone showed up just a few times. The V and J genes are TRBV21-1 and TRBJ2-5; the listed D gene, TRBD1, was not tested against the DNA. TRBV21-1 is a listed pseudogene. CDR3 length equals 15 residues. CDR3 coding DNA: TGTGCCAGCAGCTCCCGGGACAGGGCTGTAGAGACCCAGTACTTC. It codes for CASSSRDRAVETQYF.

The V call is TRBV7-9, the J call TRBJ2-7; a possible D gene is TRBD1 (7 bases). From germline, CDR1 is SEHNR and CDR2 FQNEAQ (reference sequence). CDR3 length: 14 residues. Trimming pared 3 bases from V and 6 bases from J, leaving 15 bases between. The CDR3 coding sequence is TGTGCCAGCAGCTTCGATGGAGGGGGCTCCGAGCAGTACTTC. Its protein is CASSFDGGGSEQYF.

This clone has a handful of counts. The chain has TRBV6-1 and TRBJ2-1; 9 positions match TRBD2. The CDR3 length is 13 residues. The germline V gene encodes CDR1 MNHNS and CDR2 SASEGT. After removal of 11 bases from V and 8 bases from J, the junction contained 10 bases not matched to a gene. The CDR3 bases are TGTGCCGGCCGGCACGCGGGGGGGCATGAGCAGTTCTTC. Protein: CAGRHAGGHEQFF.

This clone was seen more than once but under ten times. This sequence joins TRBV27 and TRBJ1-1; D is perhaps TRBD1 (5 bases). Trimming cost V 0 bases and J 0 bases, with 11 bases left between them. Germline V gene lookup returns CDR1 MNHEY and CDR2 SMNVEV (reference sequence). The length of the CDR3 is 16 residues. In DNA, the CDR3 is TGTGCCAGCAGTTTATCCTCGGGGGGATTGAACACTGAAGCTTTCTTT. As protein: CASSLSSGGLNTEAFF.

V and J are TRBV5-1 and TRBJ2-1; the match to TRBD2 covers 9 bases. Per the germline V gene, CDR1 is SGHRS and CDR2 is YFSETQ. The V and J ends lost 0 bases and 5 bases, in that order; junction bases with no gene match: 3. This CDR3 spans 15 amino acids. CDR3 protein: CASSLASGRNNEQFF. Here the CDR3 DNA reads TGCGCCAGCAGCTTGGCCAGCGGGAGGAACAATGAGCAGTTCTTC.

The J gene is TRBJ1-1, the V gene TRBV5-6, with 7 bases aligning to TRBD1. Germline V gene lookup returns CDR1 SGHDT and CDR2 YYEEEE. The CDR3 runs to 15 residues. After removal of 0 bases from V and 4 bases from J, the junction contained 6 bases not matched to a gene. CDR3 nucleotides: TGTGCCAGCAGCTTGGACACAGGGGCTGGCACTGAAGCTTTCTTT. Protein product: CASSLDTGAGTEAFF.

This clone was detected once. Other DNA sequences of this sample code for an identical CDR3. This chain uses TRBV5-1 with TRBJ2-3; 8 bases match TRBD2. Trimming at V came to 6 bases and at J to 0 bases, leaving 3 bases not matched to a gene. The CDR3 spans 14 residues. Germline lookup yields CDR1 SGHRS and CDR2 YFSETQ. In DNA, the CDR3 is TGCGCCAGCACGGCGGGAGGAAGCACAGATACGCAGTATTTT. This sequence encodes CASTAGGSTDTQYF.